Sequencing of this T cell receptor (beta chain) was carried out in a study of identical twins. This clonotype was recorded a few times. Each CDR3 protein is one row after TCRdb ran MiXCR on the 5' RACE reads. The repertoire holds some 790,000 distinct CDR3 sequences, with over 15% as singletons. Germline V lookup: CDR1 SGHTA, CDR2 FQGTGA. The length of the CDR3 is 15 residues. Trimming left V 5 bases short and J 5 bases short, with 18 bases between. The same data also contributed to another study, on T cells expressing NK-cell markers. Per that study: One of the eight sequenced donors was seronegative, whereas the other seven were HCMV-seropositive.

The V call is TRBV7-3, the J call TRBJ2-5, with D uncertain. This TCR came from a woman between 18 and 29 years old in good health. The material sequenced was PBMCs. CDR3 residues: CASSLSSSLGETQYF. The CDR3 region has the DNA TGTGCCAGCAGCCTATCCTCGTCGCTGGGGGAGACCCAGTACTTC.